What follows are 29 T cell receptor beta chains derived from one specimen sequenced in a study of patients and donors after allogeneic stem cell transplantation. TCRdb re-derived calls from the RT-PCR reads in MiXCR, one entry per CDR3 protein. The sample holds some 21,000 distinct CDR3 sequences, about 30% seen once. Sequencing input: blood, either unsorted or a sorted T cell fraction (not recorded which). The receptors derive from a human donor who was either an allogeneic HSCT recipient or a stem cell or donor lymphocyte infusion donor (not recorded which). It is not recorded whose cells these are; they may come from a transplant donor.

Only a few counts were recorded for this clonotype. V is TRBV20-1 and J is TRBJ1-6; 10 bases map to TRBD1. Germline V CDR1 and CDR2: DFQATT, SNEGSKA (reference sequence). Unmatched junction bases numbered 6, after V lost 0 bases and J lost 7 bases. CDR3 length equals 16 residues. CDR3 DNA: TGCAGTGCTAGAGATCCTCCGGGACAGGGGAATTCACCCCTCCACTTT. Translation: CSARDPPGQGNSPLHF.

This chain joins TRBV29-1 and TRBJ1-4, with D possibly being TRBD1 (5 bases). The CDR3 consists of 13 residues. V lost 6 bases and J lost 4, with 12 bases in between. The germline V gene has CDR1 SQVTM and CDR2 ANQGSEA. For the CDR3, the DNA is TGCAGCGTGGCAGGGTCGAATAATGAAAAACTGTTTTTT. It is translated as CSVAGSNNEKLFF. The full variable domain, completed using reference TRBV29-1 and TRBJ1-4, is SAVISQKPSRDICQRGTSLTIQCQVDSQVTMMFWYRQQPGQSLTLIATANQGSEATYESGFVIDKFPISRPNLTFSTLTVSNMSPEDSSIYLCSVAGSNNEKLFFGSGTQLSVL.

The chain combines TRBV12-3 or TRBV12-4 with TRBJ1-6; 9 bases agree with TRBD1. The CDR3 contains 15 residues. The junction had 6 bases not matched to a gene; V was cut back by 5 bases and J by 7 bases. CDR3 coding DNA: TGTGCCAGCAGTCACGGACAGGGGCGGAATTCACCCCTCCACTTT. This gives the protein CASSHGQGRNSPLHF.

By frequency in the sample, this clonotype is large. CDR3: CASSFSGGYNSPLHF. The CDR3 DNA reads as TGTGCCAGCAGCTTTAGCGGGGGCTATAATTCACCCCTCCACTTT. This chain links TRBV7-9 with TRBJ1-6; tentative D call: TRBD1 (5 bases). V was trimmed by 3 bases and J by 3 bases, leaving 9 bases between them. The CDR3 is 15 residues long. Germline CDR1 SEHNR, CDR2 FQNEAQ (reference sequence).

The chain recombines TRBV6-6 with TRBJ2-3, with a possible D match to TRBD1 (6 bases). The CDR3 is 14 amino acids. Trimming left V 2 bases short and J 3 bases short, with 9 bases between. The germline V gene encodes CDR1 MNHNY and CDR2 SVGAGI (reference sequence). CDR3 sequence reads: CASSYRGLTDTQYF. DNA of the CDR3: TGTGCCAGCAGTTACAGGGGGTTGACAGATACGCAGTATTTT.

By proportion, this clonotype is medium-sized. The V and J genes are TRBV29-1 and TRBJ2-2; perhaps TRBD1 as D (6 bases). The V end was cut by 7 bases, the J end by 0 bases, with 15 bases between. Germline loops: CDR1 SQVTM, CDR2 ANQGSEA. The CDR3 length is 15 residues. In nucleotides, the CDR3 is TGCAGCGCTCTAGACGGGACAACGAACACCGGGGAGCTGTTTTTT. Translated, it gives CSALDGTTNTGELFF.

This clonotype showed up just a few times. The rearrangement links TRBV7-2 to TRBJ1-6; maybe TRBD1 (6 bases). The CDR3 covers 14 residues. V lost 5 bases to trimming and J lost 8 bases, with 13 bases between them. Germline V gene data show CDR1 as SGHTA and CDR2 as FQGNSA. The CDR3 here is CASSPGQSHSPLHF. CDR3 nucleotides: TGTGCCAGCAGCCCCGGACAGAGCCATTCACCCCTCCACTTT.

The chain is built from TRBV11-2 and TRBJ1-2; no reliable D call. V lost 3 bases to trimming and J lost 0 bases, with 14 bases between them. The CDR3 covers 16 residues. Looked up from germline, CDR1 is SGHAT and CDR2 is FQNNGV. In DNA, the CDR3 is TGTGCCAGCAGCTTCCGGGTAGACAACTCTAACTATGGCTACACCTTC. Amino acids: CASSFRVDNSNYGYTF.

This clonotype was seen only a few times. This chain joins TRBV7-2 and TRBJ2-1, with D uncertain. Germline values: CDR1 SGHTA, CDR2 FQGNSA. The V end lost 3 bases, the J end lost 0 bases, and 12 bases lay between the germline ends. The CDR3 spans 16 residues. The CDR3 spells CASSFPGSSSYNEQFF. In DNA, the CDR3 is TGTGCCAGCAGCTTCCCCGGGTCGAGCTCCTACAATGAGCAGTTCTTC.

The CDR3 loop reads CASLPWTGGTEAFF. The CDR3 DNA reads TGTGCCAGCCTCCCTTGGACAGGGGGCACTGAAGCTTTCTTT. The chain carries TRBV6-1 and TRBJ1-1; TRBD1 matches at 10 bases. The V segment lost 8 bases and the J segment 4 bases; nucleotides outside the gene matches: 7. Germline V CDR1 and CDR2: MNHNS, SASEGT. This CDR3 is 14 amino acids long.

This clonotype was seen a handful of times. CDR3 sequence reads: CASSKGQGDYNEQFF. CDR3 DNA: TGCGCCAGCAGCAAGGGACAGGGGGATTACAATGAGCAGTTCTTC. The chain employs TRBV5-1 and TRBJ2-1, with 11 bases identical to TRBD1. Per the germline V gene, CDR1 is SGHRS and CDR2 is YFSETQ. CDR3 length equals 15 residues. The trim removed 4 bases at V and 4 bases at J, leaving 4 bases unmatched. Full variable domain (outside the CDR3, taken from reference TRBV5-1 and TRBJ2-1): KAGVTQTPRYLIKTRGQQVTLSCSPISGHRSVSWYQQTPGQGLQFLFEYFSETQRNKGNFPGRFSGRQFSNSRSEMNVSTLELGDSALYLCASSKGQGDYNEQFFGPGTRLTVL.

The chain links TRBV5-6 to TRBJ2-3; tentatively, D is TRBD2 (6 bases). With 0 bases removed from V and 1 base from J, the gap between germline ends came to 6 bases. Germline assignment: CDR1 SGHDT and CDR2 YYEEEE. The CDR3 contains 14 residues. CDR3 DNA: TGTGCCAGCAGCTTGGCGGGGGGCACAGATACGCAGTATTTT. It specifies CASSLAGGTDTQYF.

V and J are TRBV20-1 and TRBJ1-6, with no clear D. Germline CDR1 DFQATT, CDR2 SNEGSKA (reference sequence). Trimming stripped 3 bases from V and 0 bases from J, with 9 bases between. The CDR3 consists of 15 residues. The DNA for the CDR3 is TGCAGTGCTAGGCCGGGGAGCTCCTATAATTCACCCCTCCACTTT. It yields the protein CSARPGSSYNSPLHF.

This clonotype ranks as medium-sized. The chain recombines TRBV11-2 with TRBJ1-2; D is undetermined. Germline lookup yields CDR1 SGHAT and CDR2 FQNNGV. The V and J ends lost 0 bases and 4 bases respectively, with 12 bases between them. CDR3 size: 15 residues. CDR3 coding DNA: TGTGCCAGCAGCTTAGATCATAGGGTGCCCTATGGCTACACCTTC. Amino acids: CASSLDHRVPYGYTF.

The sample holds many counts of this clonotype. V gene TRBV12-3 or TRBV12-4 combines with J gene TRBJ2-1; D is unclear. The ends were cut back, 3 bases at V and 10 bases at J, with 7 bases in the middle. The CDR3 extends over 11 amino acids. The CDR3 protein is CASSLGNEQFF. CDR3 nucleotides: TGTGCCAGCAGTTTGGGGAACGAGCAGTTCTTC.

This clonotype has just one count. V usage is TRBV20-1 and J usage is TRBJ2-4, with D possibly matching TRBD1 (6 bases). In germline, CDR1 is DFQATT, CDR2 SNEGSKA (reference sequence). The germline V and J ends were trimmed by 1 base and 4 bases, with 8 bases remaining between them. CDR3 length equals 13 residues. The CDR3 is CSARARGKNIQYF. The DNA of the CDR3 is TGCAGTGCTAGAGCTAGGGGGAAAAACATTCAGTACTTC.

The chain recombines TRBV20-1 with TRBJ2-3; 11 bases map to TRBD2. Germline loops: CDR1 DFQATT, CDR2 SNEGSKA (reference sequence). V lost 6 bases and J lost 6; bases outside the gene matches: 5. CDR3 length: 13 amino acids. The CDR3 loop is CSAIAGGPDTQYF. CDR3 sequence (DNA): TGCAGTGCAATAGCGGGGGGGCCCGATACGCAGTATTTT.

Ten or more counts support this clonotype. This chain joins TRBV27 and TRBJ2-5; D may be TRBD1 (6 bases). Germline V gene lookup returns CDR1 MNHEY and CDR2 SMNVEV (reference sequence). This CDR3 spans 16 amino acids. V lost 4 bases, J lost 0 bases, and 15 bases lay in between. CDR3 in DNA: TGTGCCAGCAGTTCCTTCGGGACAACATACCAAGAGACCCAGTACTTC. Translated: CASSSFGTTYQETQYF.

This clonotype showed up just a few times. The chain has TRBV20-1 and TRBJ1-2, with D perhaps TRBD1 (5 bases). Germline values: CDR1 DFQATT, CDR2 SNEGSKA (reference sequence). This CDR3 is 14 amino acids long. Deletions cut 1 base from V and 7 bases from J, with 16 bases between. The CDR3 spells CSARGGTQEGGYTF. The CDR3 nucleotides are TGCAGTGCTAGAGGCGGGACGCAGGAAGGTGGCTACACCTTC.

This clonotype appeared a few times. This sequence joins TRBV6-5 and TRBJ2-1, with D possibly matching TRBD2 (6 bases). V shed 4 bases and J shed 0 bases, with 10 bases lying between them. The CDR3 length is 15 residues. The germline V gene has CDR1 MNHEY and CDR2 SVGAGI. CDR3 in amino acids: CASSWGGASYNEQFF. CDR3 bases: TGTGCCAGCAGTTGGGGCGGGGCCTCCTACAATGAGCAGTTCTTC.

The rearrangement links TRBV6-6 to TRBJ1-5, with D unresolved. Per germline, CDR1 MNHNY and CDR2 SVGAGI (reference sequence). Trimming took 0 bases from V and 0 from J, leaving 12 bases between them. This CDR3 region has 17 residues. CDR3 bases: TGTGCCAGCAGTTACTCCCCGCCAGCTTATAGCAATCAGCCCCAGCATTTT. This sequence encodes CASSYSPPAYSNQPQHF.

In this sample, this clonotype turned up a few times. The chain recombines TRBV9 with TRBJ2-1, with 8 bases lining up with TRBD2. This CDR3 comprises 15 residues. Germline loops: CDR1 SGDLS, CDR2 YYNGEE. Unmatched junction bases numbered 8, after V lost 0 bases and J lost 9 bases. The CDR3 DNA is TGTGCCAGCAGCGTAGTGGATAGCGGGGTAGCTGAGCAGTTCTTC. It yields the protein CASSVVDSGVAEQFF.

V and J are TRBV11-2 and TRBJ2-1, with 9 nucleotides matching TRBD2. The CDR3 covers 15 residues. Germline V gene sequence: CDR1 SGHAT, CDR2 FQNNGV. Trimming at V came to 3 bases and at J to 1 base, leaving 1 base not matched to a gene. The CDR3 sequence is CASSFSGGSYNEQFF. In DNA form, the CDR3 reads TGTGCCAGCAGCTTTAGCGGGGGATCCTACAATGAGCAGTTCTTC.

This clonotype was observed many times. The V call is TRBV12-3 or TRBV12-4, the J call TRBJ2-4; the match to TRBD2 covers 11 bases. There are 16 residues in the CDR3. Trimming at V came to 1 base and at J to 7 bases, leaving 6 bases not matched to a gene. The DNA of the CDR3 is TGTGCCAGCAGTTTAGGTCCCGCTAGCGGGGGGAACATTCAGTACTTC. The encoded protein is CASSLGPASGGNIQYF.

This clonotype appeared many times. The CDR3: CASSYGGYNEQFF. The CDR3 nucleotides read TGTGCCAGCAGTTACGGGGGGTACAATGAGCAGTTCTTC. V usage is TRBV6-2 or TRBV6-3 and J usage is TRBJ2-1; TRBD2 might be the D (6 bases). This CDR3 contains 13 residues. V was clipped by 2 bases and J by 4 bases, with 6 bases between them. Germline V gene sequence: CDR1 MNHEY, CDR2 SVGEGT.

The chain combines TRBV5-1 with TRBJ2-3, with 8 bases that match TRBD2. V lost 4 bases, J lost 3 bases, and 4 bases stayed unmatched. There are 14 residues in the CDR3. The germline V gene has CDR1 SGHRS and CDR2 YFSETQ. The DNA for the CDR3 is TGCGCCAGCAGCCGGGGGGGCCAGACAGATACGCAGTATTTT. Protein: CASSRGGQTDTQYF.

The chain couples TRBV20-1 to TRBJ2-7, with D hard to call. This CDR3 comprises 15 residues. The germline gives CDR1 DFQATT, CDR2 SNEGSKA (reference sequence). The ends were cut back, 0 bases at V and 4 bases at J, with 16 bases in the middle. DNA for the CDR3: TGCAGTGCTAGAGATAGAAGGGCTTCCAGATACGAGCAGTACTTC. This encodes CSARDRRASRYEQYF.

The chain links TRBV9 to TRBJ1-1; possibly TRBD1 for D (6 bases). Germline V gene lookup returns CDR1 SGDLS and CDR2 YYNGEE. Trimming shortened V by 4 bases and J by 7 bases, and 14 bases separated the two germline ends. This CDR3 is built from 13 residues. The CDR3 loop reads CASSRSQGGEAFF. The CDR3 DNA is TGTGCCAGCAGCAGGTCACAGGGCGGTGAAGCTTTCTTT.

The chain couples TRBV7-9 to TRBJ2-5; a weak D match, TRBD1 (6 bases). CDR1 is SEHNR, CDR2 FQNEAQ, per germline (reference sequence). Trimming shortened V by 4 bases and J by 1 base, and 10 bases separated the two germline ends. This CDR3 has 14 amino acids. The CDR3 nucleotides read TGTGCCAGCAGCTCTCAGGGGCCCCAAGAGACCCAGTACTTC. Translation: CASSSQGPQETQYF.